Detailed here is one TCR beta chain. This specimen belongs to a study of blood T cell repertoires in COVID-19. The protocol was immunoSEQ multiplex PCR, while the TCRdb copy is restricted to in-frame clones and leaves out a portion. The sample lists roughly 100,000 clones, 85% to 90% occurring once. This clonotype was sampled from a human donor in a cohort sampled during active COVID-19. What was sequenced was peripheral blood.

In DNA form, the CDR3 reads TGTGCCAGCAGCTTAGTAACGGGACAGATAATTTATGGCTACACCTTC. It codes for CASSLVTGQIIYGYTF. V is TRBV7-9 and J is TRBJ1-2; 7 bases map to TRBD1. The V gene end was trimmed by 1 base and the J gene end by 5 bases; junction bases not matched to a gene: 10. The germline V gene has CDR1 SEHNR and CDR2 FQNEAQ (reference sequence). The CDR3 totals 16 residues.